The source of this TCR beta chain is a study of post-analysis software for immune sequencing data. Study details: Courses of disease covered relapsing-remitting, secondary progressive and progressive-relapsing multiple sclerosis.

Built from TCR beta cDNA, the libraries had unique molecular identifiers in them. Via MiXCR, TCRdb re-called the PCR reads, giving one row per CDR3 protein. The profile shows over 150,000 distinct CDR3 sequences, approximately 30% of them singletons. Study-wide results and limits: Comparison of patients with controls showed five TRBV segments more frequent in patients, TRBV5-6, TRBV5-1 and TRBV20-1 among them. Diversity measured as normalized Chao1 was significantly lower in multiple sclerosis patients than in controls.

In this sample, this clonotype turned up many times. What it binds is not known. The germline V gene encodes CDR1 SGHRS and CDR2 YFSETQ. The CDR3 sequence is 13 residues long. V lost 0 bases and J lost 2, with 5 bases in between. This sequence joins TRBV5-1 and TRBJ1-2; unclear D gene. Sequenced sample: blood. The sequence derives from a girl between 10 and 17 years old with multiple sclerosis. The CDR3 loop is CASSLGLNYGYTF. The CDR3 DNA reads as TGCGCCAGCAGCTTGGGGTTGAACTATGGCTACACCTTC. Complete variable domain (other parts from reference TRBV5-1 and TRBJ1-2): KAGVTQTPRYLIKTRGQQVTLSCSPISGHRSVSWYQQTPGQGLQFLFEYFSETQRNKGNFPGRFSGRQFSNSRSEMNVSTLELGDSALYLCASSLGLNYGYTFGSGTRLTVV.